The text below deals with one TCR beta chain. Its antigen is not identified. The data were taken from a study of cytomegalovirus exposure and HLA in healthy donors. Findings and limits, study-wide: A later analysis reportedly identified an Asian-associated ancestry cluster as carrying fewer N-insertions than the 666-donor mean.

Primers for the PCR totalled 60 Vbeta and 13 Jbeta. TCRdb's table, derived via immunoSEQ multiplex PCR, lists solely in-frame clones and lacks some. The table has about 170,000 clones, 85% seen once. Sequencing used PBMCs. This receptor was obtained from a man aged 30-40 years in good health and CMV-seropositive.

For the CDR3, the DNA is TGTGCCAGCAGCTACCGACTAGCGGGTAACACAGATACGCAGTATTTT. Translated: CASSYRLAGNTDTQYF. The gene calls are TRBV5-6 and TRBJ2-3; 10 positions agree with TRBD2. Germline V CDR1 and CDR2: SGHDT, YYEEEE. The CDR3 spans 16 residues. Trimming at V came to 3 bases and at J to 2 bases, leaving 6 bases not matched to a gene. Supplemented by reference TRBV5-6 and TRBJ2-3, the full variable domain reads DAGVTQSPTHLIKTRGQQVTLRCSPKSGHDTVSWYQQALGQGPQFIFQYYEEEERQRGNFPDRFSGHQFPNYSSELNVNALLLGDSALYLCASSYRLAGNTDTQYFGPGTRLTVL.